The clone carrying this TCR beta chain was picked up one time. Method: immunoSEQ multiplex PCR; TCRdb's copy keeps in-frame clones and lacks some. This sample has 65,000 to 70,000 clones, with approximately 90% found just once. The source of the sample is a study of OX40 agonist ivuxolimab in advanced cancers. The investigators sampled blood at baseline, at cycle 4 day 1, and at cycle 7 day 1. The V gene's germline CDR1 is SGHTA and CDR2 FQGTGA. The junction had 6 bases not matched to a gene; V was cut back by 5 bases and J by 3 bases. This CDR3 has 14 amino acids. This chain uses TRBV7-3 with TRBJ2-5, with 7 bases lining up with TRBD1. The material was CD4+ or CD8+ T cells sorted from blood, obtained in a trial of the OX40 agonist ivuxolimab. The origin of this receptor is an adult with an advanced solid tumor such as melanoma, head and neck, liver or kidney cancer. The CDR3 spells CASSETGLEETQYF. As DNA, the CDR3 is TGTGCCAGCAGCGAGACAGGGTTGGAAGAGACCCAGTACTTC.